Below, 4 T cell receptor beta chains from the same sample are listed, as sequenced in a study of blood T cell repertoires in COVID-19. Profiled with immunoSEQ multiplex PCR; TCRdb holds only in-frame clones, not every one. The profile shows 230,000 or so clones, about 85% of them singletons. Sequenced: PBMCs or T cells enriched from blood (not recorded which). All receptors derive from a woman aged 45-65 years who had been exposed to COVID-19.

The chain carries TRBV4-1 and TRBJ2-3; a possible D gene is TRBD1 (6 bases). Trimming cost V 2 bases and J 6 bases, with 15 bases left between them. This CDR3 region has 15 residues. Germline CDR1 is MGHRA and CDR2 is YSYEKL. CDR3 bases: TGCGCCAGCAGCCAATTCGACAGGCAGGGCGATACGCAGTATTTT. Amino acids: CASSQFDRQGDTQYF.

The chain has TRBV4-1 and TRBJ1-6, with TRBD1 matching 7 bases. The CDR3 contains 15 residues. Germline CDR1 is MGHRA and CDR2 is YSYEKL. Unmatched junction bases numbered 3, after V lost 0 bases and J lost 7 bases. CDR3 sequence reads: CASSQEGTANSPLHF. CDR3 sequence (DNA): TGCGCCAGCAGCCAAGAAGGGACAGCGAATTCACCCCTCCACTTT.

CDR3 sequence (DNA): TGTGCCAGCAGCGCCGGACAGGGATCCTACAATGAGCAGTTCTTC. It is translated as CASSAGQGSYNEQFF. The rearrangement uses TRBV2 and TRBJ2-1; 8 bases match TRBD1. CDR1 is SNHLY and CDR2 is FYNNEI in the germline V gene. The CDR3 is made up of 15 amino acids. V gave up 6 bases and J gave up 1 base; unmatched junction bases: 5.

This sequence joins TRBV6-1 and TRBJ2-7; D call uncertain. Trimming pared 3 bases from V and 4 bases from J, leaving 4 bases between. The CDR3 is made up of 11 amino acids. The germline V gene has CDR1 MNHNS and CDR2 SASEGT. The CDR3 spells CASSDGYEQYF. CDR3 in DNA: TGTGCCAGCAGTGACGGGTACGAGCAGTACTTC.